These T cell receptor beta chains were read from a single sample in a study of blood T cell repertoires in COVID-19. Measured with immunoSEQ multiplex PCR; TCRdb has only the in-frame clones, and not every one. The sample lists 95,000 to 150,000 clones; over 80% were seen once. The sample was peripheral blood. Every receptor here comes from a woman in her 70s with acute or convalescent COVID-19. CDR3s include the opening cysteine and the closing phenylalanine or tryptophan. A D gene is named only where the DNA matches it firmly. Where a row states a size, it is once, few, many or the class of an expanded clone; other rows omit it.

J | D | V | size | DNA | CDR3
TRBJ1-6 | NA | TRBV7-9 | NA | TGTGCCAGCAGCTTAGTCGGTACACCCCTCCACTTT | CASSLVGTPLHF
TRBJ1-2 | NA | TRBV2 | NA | TGTGCCAGCAGGGGGCAGACTAACTATGGCTACACCTTC | CASRGQTNYGYTF
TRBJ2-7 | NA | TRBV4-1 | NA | TGCGCCAGCAGCCCTAGCCCCCACGGACTTGCATACGAGCAGTACTTC | CASSPSPHGLAYEQYF
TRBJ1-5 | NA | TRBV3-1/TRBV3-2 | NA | TGTGCCAGCAGCCAGGGTACCCAGGTGACCCAGCATTTT | CASSQGTQVTQHF
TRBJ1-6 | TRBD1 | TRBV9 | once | TGTGCCAGCAGCCTGGATGGGACAGGGATGTCACCCCTCCACTTT | CASSLDGTGMSPLHF
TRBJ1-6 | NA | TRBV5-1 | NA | TGCGCCAGCAGCCCGGGGGAGGAAGGATCACCCCTCCACTTT | CASSPGEEGSPLHF
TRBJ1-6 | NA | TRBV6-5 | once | TGTGCCAGCAGTTACGCCACCCGGAATTCACCCCTCCACTTT | CASSYATRNSPLHF
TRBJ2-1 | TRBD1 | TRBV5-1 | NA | TGCGCCAGCAGCTTCTCCGGGACAGGGATTATGGATGAGCAGTTCTTC | CASSFSGTGIMDEQFF
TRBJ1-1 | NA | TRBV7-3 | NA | TGTGCCAGCAGCTATAGTTTGAACACTGAAGCTTTCTTT | CASSYSLNTEAFF
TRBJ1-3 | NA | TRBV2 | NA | TGTGCCAGCAGTGTCCCCCAAGCTAACACCATATATTTT | CASSVPQANTIYF
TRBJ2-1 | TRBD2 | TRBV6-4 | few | TGTGCCAGCGGCGGACTAGCGGGGGGCCCCGGCTCCTACAATGAGCAGTTCTTC | CASGGLAGGPGSYNEQFF
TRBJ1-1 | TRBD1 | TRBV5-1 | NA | TGCGCCAGCAGCCAAGCGACAGGGGCTGCCGTGTCTAGCACTGAAGCTTTCTTT | CASSQATGAAVSSTEAFF
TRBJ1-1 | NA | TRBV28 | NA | TGTGCCAGCAGTTCGACCCCGGGTGGCGCTTTCTTT | CASSSTPGGAFF
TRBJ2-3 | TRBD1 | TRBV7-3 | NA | TGTGCCAGCAGCTCAGGACAGGGGGGCACAGATACGCAGTATTTT | CASSSGQGGTDTQYF
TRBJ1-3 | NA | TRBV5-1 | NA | TGCGCCAGCAGCGGTCGGGGCTCTGGAAACACCATATATTTT | CASSGRGSGNTIYF
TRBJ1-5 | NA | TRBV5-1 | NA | TGCGCCAGCAGCCAAGGACAGTCTGGGCAGCCCCAGCATTTT | CASSQGQSGQPQHF
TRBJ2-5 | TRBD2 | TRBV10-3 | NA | TGTGCCATCAGTCAGTCCCCTCTAGCGGGGGGGACAGGGGCCCAGTACTTC | CAISQSPLAGGTGAQYF
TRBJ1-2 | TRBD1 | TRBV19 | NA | TGTGCCAGTAGTCTTTATACAGGGGGCTTCTATGGCTACACCTTC | CASSLYTGGFYGYTF
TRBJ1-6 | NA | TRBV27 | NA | TGTGCCAGCAGTAGATCTAACAGGGATGGTAGCTCCTATAATTCACCCCTCCACTTT | CASSRSNRDGSSYNSPLHF
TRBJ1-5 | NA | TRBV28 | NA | TGTGCCAGCCGCGAGGGAAATCAGCCCCAGCATTTT | CASREGNQPQHF
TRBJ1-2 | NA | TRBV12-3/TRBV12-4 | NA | TGTGCCAGCAGTTCCCAGGCGGGCGGCTACACCTTC | CASSSQAGGYTF
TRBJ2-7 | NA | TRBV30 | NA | TGTGCCTGGAGTATGGGGGCGGACGAGCAGTACTTC | CAWSMGADEQYF
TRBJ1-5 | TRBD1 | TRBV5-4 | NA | TGTGCCAGCAGTTACGACAGGGGGCCCCAGCATTTT | CASSYDRGPQHF
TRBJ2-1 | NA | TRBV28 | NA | TGTGCCTTCGAGGGCACAAACAATGAGCAGTTCTTC | CAFEGTNNEQFF
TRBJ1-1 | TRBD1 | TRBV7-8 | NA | TGTGCCAGCACCCCCGACAGGGGAACGAACACTGAAGCTTTCTTT | CASTPDRGTNTEAFF
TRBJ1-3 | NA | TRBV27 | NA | TGTGCCAGCAGTCCCCGGGGGGGGCCCTTAGGGGGAAACACCATATATTTT | CASSPRGGPLGGNTIYF
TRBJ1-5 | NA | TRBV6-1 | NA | TGTGCCAGCAGTGATCAACCGCAGTTCAATCAGCCCCAGCATTTT | CASSDQPQFNQPQHF
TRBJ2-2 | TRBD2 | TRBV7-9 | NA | TGTGCCAGCAACCGAGCGGGGGGGCCTGTCGGGGAGCTGTTTTTT | CASNRAGGPVGELFF
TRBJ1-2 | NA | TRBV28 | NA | TGTGCCAGCAGTTTAGGGGAGGGTTACACCTTC | CASSLGEGYTF
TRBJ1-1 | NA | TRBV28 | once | TGTGCCAGCAGTTTCGGGGATAGGAGGAACACTGAAGCTTTCTTT | CASSFGDRRNTEAFF
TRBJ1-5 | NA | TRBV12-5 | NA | TGTGCTAGTGGTTTGGCTTATTTCAGTAATCAGCCCCAGCATTTT | CASGLAYFSNQPQHF
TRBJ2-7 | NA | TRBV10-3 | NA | TGTGCCATCAGTGGAGAATACGAGCAGTACTTC | CAISGEYEQYF
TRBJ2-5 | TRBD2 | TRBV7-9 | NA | TGTGCCAGCAGCTTACCTAGCGGGGGTCAAGAGACCCAGTACTTC | CASSLPSGGQETQYF
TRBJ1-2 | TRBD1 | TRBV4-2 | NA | TGTGCCAGCAGCCCGCTCGGGGGACAGGGAAACGGTAACTATGGCTACACCTTC | CASSPLGGQGNGNYGYTF
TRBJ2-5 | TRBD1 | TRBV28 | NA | TGTGCCAGCAGTTTGGGGACAGGCCTAGAGACCCAGTACTTC | CASSLGTGLETQYF
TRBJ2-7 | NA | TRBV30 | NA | TGTGCCTGGAGTCAACGGTGGAAGGGGAACGAGCAGTACTTC | CAWSQRWKGNEQYF
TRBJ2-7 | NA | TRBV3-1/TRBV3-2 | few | TGTGCCAGCAGCCAACGACCGGAGAACTACGAGCAGTACTTC | CASSQRPENYEQYF
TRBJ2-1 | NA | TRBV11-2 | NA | TGTGCCAGCAGCTTAGCGGCAGTCAGGGAGTTCTTC | CASSLAAVREFF
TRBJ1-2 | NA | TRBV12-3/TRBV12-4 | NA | TGTGCCAGCAGGCAGACAGGTCATTATGGCTACACCTTC | CASRQTGHYGYTF
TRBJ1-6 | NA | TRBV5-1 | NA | TGCGCCAGCAGCCAACAGGGTGGTAATTCACCCCTCCACTTT | CASSQQGGNSPLHF